This T cell receptor (beta chain) came from a study of blood T cell repertoires in COVID-19. TCRdb keeps only in-frame clones here, not all; method: immunoSEQ multiplex PCR. There are roughly 140,000 clones in the sample; approximately 80% occur only once, and about 1.9% lies in the top ten. The specimen sequenced was peripheral blood. The TCR was taken from a woman aged 60-75 years with acute or convalescent COVID-19.

The CDR3 coding sequence is TGTGCCAGCAGCGGGACAGGGGGTGTGCTGTTTTTT. Encoded protein: CASSGTGGVLFF. The chain has TRBV6-5 and TRBJ2-2; 11 bases line up with TRBD1. The V segment lost 6 bases and the J segment 13 bases; nucleotides outside the gene matches: 4. CDR1 and CDR2 (germline): MNHEY, SVGAGI. CDR3 size: 12 residues.